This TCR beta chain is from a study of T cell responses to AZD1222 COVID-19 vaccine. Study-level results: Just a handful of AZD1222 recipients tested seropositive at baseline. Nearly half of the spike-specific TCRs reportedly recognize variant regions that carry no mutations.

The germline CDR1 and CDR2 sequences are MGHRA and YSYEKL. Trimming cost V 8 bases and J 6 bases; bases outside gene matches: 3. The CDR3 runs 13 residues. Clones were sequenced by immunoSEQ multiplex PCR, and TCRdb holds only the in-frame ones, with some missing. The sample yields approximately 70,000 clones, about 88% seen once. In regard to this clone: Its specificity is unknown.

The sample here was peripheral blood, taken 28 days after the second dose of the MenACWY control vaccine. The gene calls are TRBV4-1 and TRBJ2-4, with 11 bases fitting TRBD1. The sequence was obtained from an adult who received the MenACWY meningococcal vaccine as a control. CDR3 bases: TGCGCCAGCGGGGGACAGGGGGGAAACATTCAGTACTTC. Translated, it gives CASGGQGGNIQYF.